Sequencing of this T cell receptor beta chain was carried out in a study of blood T cell repertoires in COVID-19. Study information: COVID-19 samples, acute and convalescent, were from the United States, Italy and Spain.

In the study's own analysis: The assay estimated nucleated cells by amplifying reference gene primers. Sequenced by immunoSEQ multiplex PCR; TCRdb stores in-frame clones only, minus some. Clone size and V and J calls were adopted from that table, with D and trimming inferred from the DNA. This table holds just over 650,000 clones, approximately 90% found once. The CDR3 runs to 14 residues. The V gene's germline CDR1 is SGDLS and CDR2 YYNGEE. Trimming cost V 2 bases and J 2 bases, with 8 bases left between them. The sample comprised peripheral blood. The chain couples TRBV9 to TRBJ2-1, with D maybe TRBD1 (6 bases). The sequence was collected from a woman aged 18 to 35 with acute or convalescent COVID-19. The CDR3, as DNA: TGTGCCAGCAGCGTCGGACAGACCTACAATGAGCAGTTCTTC. Amino acid sequence: CASSVGQTYNEQFF.